This T cell receptor (beta chain) was sequenced in a study of T cell repertoires in cytomegalovirus infection. Study background: The authors relied on CMV epitopes, both recently identified HLA-C-restricted and well-studied HLA-B-restricted. Public TCR beta signatures marked donors with CMV infection and the matching HLA. Findings and caveats of the study: The study found HLA-C-restricted CMV-specific TCR beta clonotypes dominating the ex vivo response. Totalled public TCR beta family frequency picked out people who carried CMV plus the relevant HLA.

Trimming pared 4 bases from V and 0 bases from J, leaving 13 bases between. The CDR3 loop spans 16 amino acids. Germline V gene data show CDR1 as MNHEY and CDR2 as SMNVEV (reference sequence). TCRdb analysed the reads with MiXCR anew, one entry per CDR3 protein. The sample contains around 710,000 distinct CDR3 sequences, almost 30% of which appear only once. This clonotype showed up just a few times. Its antigen remains unidentified. Source: cultured CD8+ T cells from PBMCs, taken from culture after CMV antigen stimulation. This sequence joins TRBV27 and TRBJ2-1, with D possibly matching TRBD2 (6 bases). This clonotype was obtained from a human donor in good health (CMV status not recorded). Some clones in this sample may be carry-over from other donors' samples. The CDR3 DNA reads as TGTGCCAGCAGTTGGCGGATGACTAGCTCCTACAATGAGCAGTTCTTC. Translating it yields CASSWRMTSSYNEQFF.